One T cell receptor beta chain is described in this entry. Per the authors' pipeline: Reference gene primer amplification gave nucleated cell count estimates. The protocol was immunoSEQ multiplex PCR, while the TCRdb copy is restricted to in-frame clones and leaves out a portion. That table is the source of V, J and clone size, and D and trimming were worked out from the DNA. The sample yields about 200,000 clones, more than 70% seen once. This sample was taken from a study of blood T cell repertoires in COVID-19. Background on the study: There were acute and convalescent COVID-19 samples, and they came from the United States, Italy and Spain.

Enrolled through a virtual design, the participants were between 18 and 89 years of age and came from 24 US areas. Categorization into cohorts depended on clinical history that participants reported. The sequenced sample was PBMCs or T cells enriched from blood (not recorded which). The sequence was collected from a man aged 35 to 55 with acute COVID-19.

Here the CDR3 DNA reads TGTGCCAGCAGTCCCGACAAGCGGGAAACAGATACGCAGTATTTT. Translating gives CASSPDKRETDTQYF. The chain has TRBV6-5 and TRBJ2-3; 7 bases fit TRBD2. Germline CDR1 reads MNHEY; CDR2 reads SVGAGI. Trimming removed 5 bases from V and 3 bases from J; junction bases left unmatched: 8. The CDR3 consists of 15 residues.